These 27 T cell receptor beta chains were all obtained from the same sample, sequenced in a study of blood T cell repertoires in COVID-19 (TCRdb year 2020). Library creation used the immunoSEQ multiplex PCR assay. TCRdb limited this immuneACCESS table to in-frame rearrangements with V and J called. A share of clones is missing; checked studies link under half to unresolved V genes, and the rest is unexplained. The sample table shows roughly 120,000 clones, and over 65% are seen once. 18% of the sample is held by the ten biggest clonotypes. Sequences were obtained from peripheral blood. The receptors come from a woman in her sixties with acute or convalescent COVID-19.

This sequence joins TRBV11-2 and TRBJ1-1; TRBD1 aligns across 8 bases. Trimming removed 4 bases from V and 5 bases from J; junction bases left unmatched: 9. Germline lookup yields CDR1 SGHAT and CDR2 FQNNGV. The CDR3 runs to 15 residues. The chain's CDR3 is CASSSGDRLVTEAFF. The CDR3 DNA reads TGTGCCAGCAGCTCCGGGGACAGGTTGGTAACTGAAGCTTTCTTT.

The CDR3 region has the DNA TGTGCCAGCTCACCCCTTACGGGAAACACTGAAGCTTTCTTT. Residues: CASSPLTGNTEAFF. The genes are TRBV18 and TRBJ1-1; D is ambiguous. From germline, CDR1 is KGHSH and CDR2 LQKENI. CDR3 length: 14 residues. V was clipped by 3 bases and J by 2 bases, with 10 bases between them.

The chain links TRBV29-1 to TRBJ2-2; 7 bases are shared with TRBD2. After removal of 6 bases from V and 0 bases from J, the junction contained 4 bases not matched to a gene. The CDR3 consists of 14 residues. CDR1 is SQVTM, CDR2 ANQGSEA, per germline. CDR3 nucleotide sequence: TGCAGCGTGTTAGCGGGCTCGAACACCGGGGAGCTGTTTTTT. Amino acids: CSVLAGSNTGELFF.

The rearrangement uses TRBV6-5 and TRBJ2-3, with D unclear. CDR1 is MNHEY and CDR2 is SVGAGI in the germline V gene. This CDR3 region has 14 residues. V dropped 2 bases and J dropped 1 base, with 7 bases sitting between them. CDR3 in DNA: TGTGCCAGCAGTTACGGCGGCGGCACAGATACGCAGTATTTT. Its protein is CASSYGGGTDTQYF.

The J gene is TRBJ2-7, the V gene TRBV5-6; the match to TRBD2 covers 7 bases. J gave up 7 bases and V 0 bases, and 4 bases lay outside the gene matches. This CDR3 comprises 13 residues. Germline CDR1 and CDR2: SGHDT and YYEEEE. The CDR3 nucleotides read TGTGCCAGCAGCTTGGAGGGGCGGGGGGAGCAGTACTTC. Translation: CASSLEGRGEQYF. Together with reference TRBV5-6 and TRBJ2-7, the CDR3 gives the full variable domain: DAGVTQSPTHLIKTRGQQVTLRCSPKSGHDTVSWYQQALGQGPQFIFQYYEEEERQRGNFPDRFSGHQFPNYSSELNVNALLLGDSALYLCASSLEGRGEQYFGPGTRLTVT.

This chain links TRBV10-3 with TRBJ1-5; possibly TRBD1 for D (5 bases). V lost 3 bases and J lost 5, with 11 bases in between. From germline, CDR1 is ENHRY and CDR2 SYGVKD. CDR3 size: 14 residues. DNA for the CDR3: TGTGCCATCAGTGAACGGACAAGCGATCAGCCCCAGCATTTT. It yields the protein CAISERTSDQPQHF.

The chain joins TRBV6-1 to TRBJ2-2; D gene uncertain. This CDR3 region has 16 residues. The V gene lost 1 base and the J gene lost 0 bases, with 9 bases spanning the gap. Germline values: CDR1 MNHNS, CDR2 SASEGT. The CDR3 reads CASSEGRPANTGELFF. CDR3 coding DNA: TGTGCCAGCAGTGAAGGGCGGCCAGCGAACACCGGGGAGCTGTTTTTT.

This rearrangement joins TRBV7-3 to TRBJ2-3; 8 nucleotides line up with TRBD2. CDR1 and CDR2 (germline): SGHTA, FQGTGA. The CDR3 has 16 amino acids. J lost 3 bases, V lost 6 bases, and 11 bases had no gene match. The CDR3 coding sequence is TGTGCCAGCAGTCCTAGCGGGCCAGGCGGGACAGATACGCAGTATTTT. It specifies CASSPSGPGGTDTQYF.

The J gene is TRBJ1-1, the V gene TRBV28; no firm D call. Germline CDR1 reads MDHEN; CDR2 reads SYDVKM. Between the trimmed V and J ends, which lost 8 bases and 4 bases, there was a span of 14 bases. This CDR3 comprises 13 residues. CDR3 in amino acids: CASGPFLVTEAFF. Written as DNA, the CDR3 is TGTGCCAGCGGGCCTTTTTTAGTCACTGAAGCTTTCTTT.

V and J are TRBV28 and TRBJ1-5; tentative D call: TRBD1 (6 bases). Germline CDR1 MDHEN, CDR2 SYDVKM. This CDR3 is 14 amino acids long. V lost 2 bases and J 6 bases, leaving 11 bases between the germline ends. CDR3 DNA sequence: TGTGCCAGCAGTTTAATAGGGGGGGGTCAGCCCCAGCATTTT. Amino acids: CASSLIGGGQPQHF.

The chain joins TRBV3-1 (or the pseudogene TRBV3-2) to TRBJ2-5, with 8 bases lining up with TRBD2. The length of the CDR3 is 16 residues. Germline CDR1 reads LGHDT; CDR2 reads YNNKEL (reference sequence). V lost 4 bases and J lost 5; bases outside the gene matches: 12. DNA for the CDR3: TGTGCCAGCAGCCCCCCCGCCGGGAGGGCCGGGGAGACCCAGTACTTC. It yields the protein CASSPPAGRAGETQYF.

V is TRBV7-9 and J is TRBJ1-2; 7 bases are shared with TRBD1. V shed 1 base, J shed 8 bases, and the junction held 7 bases outside the gene matches. The CDR3 has 14 residues. Looked up from germline, CDR1 is SEHNR and CDR2 is FQNEAQ (reference sequence). The CDR3 DNA reads TGTGCCAGCAGCTTAGATGGGACAGCTCACGGCTACACCTTC. Its protein product is CASSLDGTAHGYTF. The complete variable domain, with remaining parts taken from reference TRBV7-9 and TRBJ1-2, reads DTGVSQNPRHKITKRGQNVTFRCDPISEHNRLYWYRQTLGQGPEFLTYFQNEAQLEKSRLLSDRFSAERPKGSFSTLEIQRTEQGDSAMYLCASSLDGTAHGYTFGSGTRLTVV.

The V and J genes are TRBV5-6 and TRBJ1-5, with a tentative D call TRBD1 (6 bases). The CDR3 contains 17 residues. From germline, CDR1 is SGHDT and CDR2 YYEEEE. The germline V and J ends were trimmed by 1 base and 2 bases, with 16 bases remaining between them. The CDR3 reads CASSLRTVERGNQPQHF. CDR3 sequence (DNA): TGTGCCAGCAGCTTGAGGACAGTCGAACGGGGCAATCAGCCCCAGCATTTT.

The CDR3 loop reads CASSLGPSPWELFF. The CDR3 region has the DNA TGTGCCAGCAGTTTAGGCCCTTCACCGTGGGAGCTGTTTTTT. The chain joins TRBV28 to TRBJ2-2; no clear D. Trimming cost V 2 bases and J 9 bases, with 13 bases left between them. The CDR3 contains 14 residues. Germline V gives CDR1 MDHEN, CDR2 SYDVKM. Drawing the rest from reference TRBV28 and TRBJ2-2, the complete variable domain is DVKVTQSSRYLVKRTGEKVFLECVQDMDHENMFWYRQDPGLGLRLIYFSYDVKMKEKGDIPEGYSVSREKKERFSLILESASTNQTSMYLCASSLGPSPWELFFGEGSRLTVL.

The V call is TRBV27, the J call TRBJ1-1, with 10 nucleotides matching TRBD1. The J segment lost 4 bases and the V segment lost 6 bases, leaving 8 bases of the junction unmatched. Germline CDR1 MNHEY, CDR2 SMNVEV (reference sequence). The CDR3 runs to 15 residues. In nucleotides, the CDR3 is TGTGCCAGCAGACCGACAGGGGGCGTTTTCACTGAAGCTTTCTTT. Amino acid sequence: CASRPTGGVFTEAFF.

This clone was recorded only once. V and J are TRBV10-1 and TRBJ2-3; 11 bases fit TRBD2. The germline V gene has CDR1 WNHNN and CDR2 SYGVQD (reference sequence). CDR3 length: 19 residues. J gave up 4 bases and V 0 bases, and 12 bases lay outside the gene matches. The CDR3 nucleotides are TGCGCCAGCAGTGAGTCGACTTTGGTAGCGGGAGGGCCCCCAGATACGCAGTATTTT. Translating it yields CASSESTLVAGGPPDTQYF.

The gene calls are TRBV28 and TRBJ2-7, with D unclear. The CDR3 has 14 amino acids. The germline gives CDR1 MDHEN, CDR2 SYDVKM. The V gene lost 5 bases and the J gene lost 2 bases, with 13 bases spanning the gap. The DNA of the CDR3 is TGTGCCAGCAGTCCCCCAATCACTACCTACGAGCAGTACTTC. Residues: CASSPPITTYEQYF.

The chain employs TRBV7-2 and TRBJ1-4; 7 bases agree with TRBD1. Germline CDR1 and CDR2: SGHTA and FQGNSA. V shed 5 bases, J shed 5 bases, and the junction held 8 bases outside the gene matches. CDR3 size: 15 residues. The CDR3 nucleotides read TGTGCCAGCAGCCCCCCCGCGACAGGGAATGAAAAACTGTTTTTT. Translating it yields CASSPPATGNEKLFF.

This sequence joins TRBV6-5 and TRBJ1-1, with TRBD1 identical over 10 bases. The germline V gene encodes CDR1 MNHEY and CDR2 SVGAGI. After removal of 6 bases from V and 4 bases from J, the junction contained 8 bases not matched to a gene. The CDR3 has 15 amino acids. CDR3 residues: CASSYGRTGGTEAFF. The CDR3 DNA is TGTGCCAGCAGCTACGGAAGGACAGGGGGCACTGAAGCTTTCTTT.

The chain carries TRBV28 and TRBJ1-2; D unclear. The CDR3 length is 13 residues. In germline, CDR1 is MDHEN, CDR2 SYDVKM. Trimming left V 10 bases short and J 0 bases short, with 12 bases between. The chain's CDR3 is CATTRSANYGYTF. DNA of the CDR3: TGTGCCACCACCCGGTCGGCTAACTATGGCTACACCTTC.

V gene TRBV19 combines with J gene TRBJ1-2; weak D call: TRBD1 (6 bases). Germline loops: CDR1 LNHDA, CDR2 SQIVND (reference sequence). The CDR3 length is 12 residues. V was pared by 10 bases and J by 4 bases, with 13 bases between. The CDR3 sequence is CATKGGTYGYTF. Here the CDR3 DNA reads TGTGCCACAAAAGGGGGAACCTATGGCTACACCTTC.

The chain uses TRBV2 and TRBJ2-2, with TRBD2 as a possible D gene (6 bases). This CDR3 contains 15 residues. Trimming removed 6 bases at V and 0 bases at J, with 11 bases between. The germline CDR1 and CDR2 sequences are SNHLY and FYNNEI. CDR3 coding DNA: TGTGCCAGCAGGGCTAGCGACTCGAACACCGGGGAGCTGTTTTTT. As protein: CASRASDSNTGELFF.

This chain links TRBV14 with TRBJ2-3; D possibly corresponds to TRBD1 (6 bases). This CDR3 is 15 amino acids long. CDR1 SGHDN and CDR2 FVKESK come from the germline V gene. The V end was cut by 4 bases, the J end by 5 bases, with 16 bases between. DNA of the CDR3: TGTGCCAGCAGCCCTGACAGGCCAATCAGAGATACGCAGTATTTT. This encodes CASSPDRPIRDTQYF.

This clone was recorded once. The chain links TRBV4-2 to TRBJ1-6; D unclear. This CDR3 region has 15 residues. V shed 4 bases and J shed 0 bases, with 7 bases lying between them. Germline CDR1 LGHNA, CDR2 YNFKEQ. As DNA, the CDR3 is TGTGCCAGCAGCCGTGGGAGCTCCTATAATTCACCCCTCCACTTT. This translates into CASSRGSSYNSPLHF.

V gene TRBV11-2 combines with J gene TRBJ1-5; D might be TRBD1 (5 bases). This CDR3 is built from 17 residues. Germline V gene lookup returns CDR1 SGHAT and CDR2 FQNNGV. Trimming removed 4 bases at V and 2 bases at J, with 18 bases between. The DNA of the CDR3 is TGTGCCAGCAGCTCGATCGTTAGACAGACAGGCAATCAGCCCCAGCATTTT. This codes for CASSSIVRQTGNQPQHF.

The V and J genes are TRBV11-2 and TRBJ1-4; 9 bases match TRBD1. Per the germline V gene, CDR1 is SGHAT and CDR2 is FQNNGV. V was pared by 1 base and J by 7 bases, with 4 bases of the junction left unmatched. The CDR3 runs 15 residues. DNA for the CDR3: TGTGCCAGCAGCTTAGGCGGGACAGGGTTTGAAAAACTGTTTTTT. Its translation: CASSLGGTGFEKLFF.

This clone has only one observation. This chain connects TRBV7-9 to TRBJ1-3; maybe TRBD1 (6 bases). Germline lookup yields CDR1 SEHNR and CDR2 FQNEAQ (reference sequence). V lost 1 base to trimming and J lost 0 bases, with 7 bases between them. This CDR3 has 15 residues. The CDR3 DNA follows: TGTGCCAGCAGCTTAGAACAGGGCTCTGGAAACACCATATATTTT. This codes for CASSLEQGSGNTIYF.